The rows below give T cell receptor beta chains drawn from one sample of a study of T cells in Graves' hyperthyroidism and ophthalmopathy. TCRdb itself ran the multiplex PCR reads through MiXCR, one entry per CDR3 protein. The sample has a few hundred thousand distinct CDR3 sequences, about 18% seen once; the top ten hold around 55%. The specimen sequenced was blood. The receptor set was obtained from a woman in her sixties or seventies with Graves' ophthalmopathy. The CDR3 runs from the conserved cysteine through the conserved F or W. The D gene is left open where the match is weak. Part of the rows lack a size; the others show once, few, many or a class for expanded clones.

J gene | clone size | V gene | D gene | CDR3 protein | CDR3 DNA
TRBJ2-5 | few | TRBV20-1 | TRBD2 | CSARVVRRLSGGFVQETQYF | TGCAGTGCTAGAGTGGTCCGCCGCCTGTCCGGGGGGTTCGTTCAAGAGACCCAGTACTTC
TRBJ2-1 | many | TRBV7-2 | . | CASSLAENREQFF | TGTGCCAGCAGCTTAGCGGAGAACCGTGAGCAGTTCTTC
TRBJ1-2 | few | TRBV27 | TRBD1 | CASSPDRGGSGYTF | TGTGCCAGCAGTCCGGACAGGGGGGGTAGCGGCTACACCTTC
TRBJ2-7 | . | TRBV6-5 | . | CASSHGQHYEQYF | TGTGCCAGCAGTCACGGACAGCACTACGAGCAGTACTTC
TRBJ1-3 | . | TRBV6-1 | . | CASSRTAANSGNTIYF | TGTGCCAGCTCACGAACGGCAGCGAACTCTGGAAACACCATATATTTT
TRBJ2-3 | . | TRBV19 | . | CASSIGLHGGPSTDTQYF | TGTGCCAGTAGTATAGGACTGCACGGGGGGCCGTCCACAGATACGCAGTATTTT
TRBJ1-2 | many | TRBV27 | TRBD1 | CASSGGQGWESYTF | TGTGCCAGCAGTGGGGGACAGGGCTGGGAAAGCTACACCTTC
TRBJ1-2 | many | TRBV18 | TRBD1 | CASSPLRGRTYGYTF | TGTGCCAGCTCACCATTGAGGGGGCGCACCTATGGCTACACCTTC
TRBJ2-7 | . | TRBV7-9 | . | CASSHDRTQQYF | TGTGCCAGCAGCCATGACAGGACTCAGCAGTACTTC
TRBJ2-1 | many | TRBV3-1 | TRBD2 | CASSQSGLAVNEQFF | TGTGCCAGCAGCCAGTCGGGACTAGCGGTGAATGAGCAGTTCTTC
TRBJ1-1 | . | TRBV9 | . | CASSVWLNTEAFF | TGTGCCAGCAGCGTATGGTTGAACACTGAAGCTTTCTTT
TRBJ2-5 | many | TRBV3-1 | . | CASSAGPLETQYF | TGTGCCAGCAGCGCAGGGCCCTTGGAGACCCAGTACTTC
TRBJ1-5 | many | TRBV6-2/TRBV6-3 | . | CASSYGPGYQPQHF | TGTGCCAGCAGTTATGGTCCAGGATATCAGCCCCAGCATTTT
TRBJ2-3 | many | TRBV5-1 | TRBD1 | CASSSTLRGNTDTQYF | TGCGCCAGCAGCTCGACGCTCAGGGGGAACACAGATACGCAGTATTTT
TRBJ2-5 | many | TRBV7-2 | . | CASSLNEGETQYF | TGTGCCAGCAGCTTAAATGAGGGAGAGACCCAGTACTTC
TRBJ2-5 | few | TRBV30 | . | CAWSVGPSGTQYF | TGTGCCTGGAGTGTAGGGCCCTCCGGGACCCAGTACTTC
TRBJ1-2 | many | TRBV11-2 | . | CASSLDLRVYGYTF | TGTGCCAGCAGCTTAGACCTGCGCGTCTATGGCTACACCTTC
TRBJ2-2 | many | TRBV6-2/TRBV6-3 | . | CASSRAANTGELFF | TGTGCCAGCAGCCGGGCCGCCAACACCGGGGAGCTGTTTTTT
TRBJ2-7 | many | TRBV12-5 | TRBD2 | CASGLQRGGRNEQYF | TGTGCTAGTGGTTTGCAACGGGGAGGGAGGAACGAGCAGTACTTC
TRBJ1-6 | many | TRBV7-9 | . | CASSLSSSYNSPLHF | TGTGCCAGCAGCTTGTCGAGCTCCTATAATTCACCCCTCCACTTT
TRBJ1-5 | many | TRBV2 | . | CASGPERSNQPQHF | TGTGCCAGCGGGCCCGAAAGAAGCAATCAGCCCCAGCATTTT
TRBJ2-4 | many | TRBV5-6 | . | CASSGSPGYWAKNIQYF | TGTGCCAGCAGCGGGTCACCAGGGTACTGGGCCAAAAACATTCAGTACTTC
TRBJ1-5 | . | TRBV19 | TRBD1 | CASSMGQRNQPQHF | TGTGCCAGTAGTATGGGACAGCGCAATCAGCCCCAGCATTTT
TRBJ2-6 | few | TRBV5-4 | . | CASSFVSGANVLTF | TGTGCCAGCAGCTTTGTCTCTGGGGCCAACGTCCTGACTTTC
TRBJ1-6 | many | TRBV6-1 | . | CASSLSFRDGSPLHF | TGTGCCAGCAGTTTGTCCTTCCGGGACGGTTCACCCCTCCACTTT
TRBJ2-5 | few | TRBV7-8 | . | CASRENVRIETQYF | TGTGCCAGCAGGGAAAATGTAAGGATAGAGACCCAGTACTTC
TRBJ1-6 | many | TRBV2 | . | CASRSGYGVSPLHF | TGTGCCAGCAGATCGGGGTACGGGGTTTCACCCCTCCACTTT
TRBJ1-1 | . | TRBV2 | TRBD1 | CASRLGGTGENTEAFF | TGTGCCAGCAGACTAGGGGGGACAGGGGAGAACACTGAAGCTTTCTTT
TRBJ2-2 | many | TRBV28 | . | CATRPNTGELFF | TGTGCCACCAGACCGAACACCGGGGAGCTGTTTTTT
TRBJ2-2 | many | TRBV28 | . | CASSFIRGNTGELFF | TGTGCCAGCAGTTTCATAAGGGGGAACACCGGGGAGCTGTTTTTT
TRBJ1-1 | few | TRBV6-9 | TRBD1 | CASSYPDRGLGEAFF | TGTGCCAGCAGTTACCCCGACAGGGGACTCGGTGAAGCTTTCTTT
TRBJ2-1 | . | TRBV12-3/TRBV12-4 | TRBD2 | CASSPTRTRVEQFF | TGTGCCAGCAGCCCCACCAGGACTAGGGTTGAGCAGTTCTTC
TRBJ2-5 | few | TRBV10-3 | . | CAISEANPGAAAKETQYF | TGTGCCATCAGTGAGGCGAACCCCGGGGCAGCGGCAAAAGAGACCCAGTACTTC
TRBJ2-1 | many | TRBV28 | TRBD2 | CASSTRLAGYNEQFF | TGTGCCAGCAGTACCAGACTAGCGGGGTACAATGAGCAGTTCTTC
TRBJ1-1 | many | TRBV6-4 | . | CASSKNRDTEAFF | TGTGCCAGCAGCAAGAACAGGGACACTGAAGCTTTCTTT
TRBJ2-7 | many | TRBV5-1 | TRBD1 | CASSLGTGLYEQYF | TGCGCCAGCAGCTTGGGGACAGGTTTGTACGAGCAGTACTTC
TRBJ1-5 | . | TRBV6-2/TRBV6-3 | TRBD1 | CASTPRDRGQSNQPQHF | TGTGCCAGCACCCCCCGGGACAGGGGTCAAAGCAATCAGCCCCAGCATTTT
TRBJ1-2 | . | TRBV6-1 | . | CASSEAPLNYGYTF | TGTGCCAGCAGTGAAGCCCCACTTAACTATGGCTACACCTTC
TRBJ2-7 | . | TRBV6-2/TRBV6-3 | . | CASSYSPTTYEQYF | TGTGCCAGCAGTTACTCTCCAACCACCTACGAGCAGTACTTC
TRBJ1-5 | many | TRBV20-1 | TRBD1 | CSASTGGWNQPQHF | TGCAGTGCTAGTACAGGGGGCTGGAATCAGCCCCAGCATTTT
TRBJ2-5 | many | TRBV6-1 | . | CASSGVTPQETQYF | TGTGCCAGCAGTGGGGTGACCCCTCAAGAGACCCAGTACTTC
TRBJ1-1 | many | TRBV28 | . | CASSFLKSNAEAFF | TGTGCCAGCAGTTTCCTTAAATCGAATGCTGAAGCTTTCTTT
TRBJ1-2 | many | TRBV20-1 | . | CSASRRRGYGYTF | TGCAGTGCTTCAAGACGGAGGGGCTATGGCTACACCTTC
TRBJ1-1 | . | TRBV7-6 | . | CASSPLSGFWKNTEAFF | TGTGCCAGCAGCCCCCTATCAGGGTTCTGGAAGAACACTGAAGCTTTCTTT
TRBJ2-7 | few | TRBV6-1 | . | CASTSQRTRHSYEQYF | TGTGCCAGCACTTCTCAACGGACACGGCACTCCTACGAGCAGTACTTC
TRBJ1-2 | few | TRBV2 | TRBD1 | CASSDSFGTGDRGYTF | TGTGCCAGCAGTGATAGTTTTGGGACAGGGGATCGTGGCTACACCTTC